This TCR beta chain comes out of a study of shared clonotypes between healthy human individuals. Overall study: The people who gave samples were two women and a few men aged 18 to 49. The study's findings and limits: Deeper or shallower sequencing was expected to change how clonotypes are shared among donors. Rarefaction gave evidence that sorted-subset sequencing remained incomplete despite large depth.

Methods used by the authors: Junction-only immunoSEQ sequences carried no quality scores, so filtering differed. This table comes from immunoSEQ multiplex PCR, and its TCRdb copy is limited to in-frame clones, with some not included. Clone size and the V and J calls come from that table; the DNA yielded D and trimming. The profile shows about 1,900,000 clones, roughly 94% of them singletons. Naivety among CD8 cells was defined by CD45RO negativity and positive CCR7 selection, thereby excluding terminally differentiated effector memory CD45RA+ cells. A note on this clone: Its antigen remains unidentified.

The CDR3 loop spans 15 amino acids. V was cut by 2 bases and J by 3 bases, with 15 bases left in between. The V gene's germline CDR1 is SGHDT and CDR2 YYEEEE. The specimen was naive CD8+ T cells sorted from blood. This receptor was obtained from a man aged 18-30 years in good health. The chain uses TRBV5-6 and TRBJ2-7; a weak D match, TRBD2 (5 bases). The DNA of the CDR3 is TGTGCCAGCAGCTTAGGACTGCTACCTATCTACGAGCAGTACTTC. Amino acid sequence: CASSLGLLPIYEQYF.